The clone carrying this T cell receptor (beta chain) was seen more than once but under ten times. All recovered Cohort 3 donors got two negative PCRs, got clearance, or saw symptom resolution. These data are taken from a study of blood T cell repertoires in COVID-19. Across the whole study: PBMCs, B-cell-depleted T cells, or T cells provided the cDNA or gDNA that made up the material.

Authors' processing steps: For nucleated cells, counts were estimated from reference gene primer amplification. Method: immunoSEQ multiplex PCR; TCRdb's copy keeps in-frame clones and lacks some. V and J calls and clone size are copied from that table; D and trimming were computed from the DNA. Of approximately 170,000 clones in the sample, around 84% are singletons; the top ten hold approximately 6%. The CDR3 totals 17 residues. Trimming stripped 3 bases from V and 5 bases from J, with 20 bases between. CDR1 and CDR2 from the germline V gene are KGHSH and LQKENI. What was sequenced was PBMCs or T cells enriched from blood (not recorded which). The chain joins TRBV18 to TRBJ1-5; no reliable D call. The sequence came from a middle-aged man who had recovered from COVID-19. The CDR3 DNA follows: TGTGCCAGCTCACCGGGTAGAGGCCCGGGGTCCCATCAGCCCCAGCATTTT. Protein: CASSPGRGPGSHQPQHF.